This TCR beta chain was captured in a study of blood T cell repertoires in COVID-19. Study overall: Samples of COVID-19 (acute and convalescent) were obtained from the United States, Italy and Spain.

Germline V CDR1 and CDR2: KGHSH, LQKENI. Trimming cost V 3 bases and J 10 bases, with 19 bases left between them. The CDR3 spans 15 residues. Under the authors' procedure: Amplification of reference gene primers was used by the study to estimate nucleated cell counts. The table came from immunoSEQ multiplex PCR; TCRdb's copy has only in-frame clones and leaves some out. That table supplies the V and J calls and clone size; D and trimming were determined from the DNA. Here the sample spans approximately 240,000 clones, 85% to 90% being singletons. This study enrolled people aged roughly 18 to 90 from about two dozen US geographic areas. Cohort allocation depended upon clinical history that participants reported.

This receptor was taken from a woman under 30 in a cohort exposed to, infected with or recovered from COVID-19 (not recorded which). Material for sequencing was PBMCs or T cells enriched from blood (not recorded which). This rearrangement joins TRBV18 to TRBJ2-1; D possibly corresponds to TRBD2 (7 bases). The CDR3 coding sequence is TGTGCCAGCTCACCCCCCTCGGGACATAGCGGGGAGCAGTTCTTC. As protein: CASSPPSGHSGEQFF.